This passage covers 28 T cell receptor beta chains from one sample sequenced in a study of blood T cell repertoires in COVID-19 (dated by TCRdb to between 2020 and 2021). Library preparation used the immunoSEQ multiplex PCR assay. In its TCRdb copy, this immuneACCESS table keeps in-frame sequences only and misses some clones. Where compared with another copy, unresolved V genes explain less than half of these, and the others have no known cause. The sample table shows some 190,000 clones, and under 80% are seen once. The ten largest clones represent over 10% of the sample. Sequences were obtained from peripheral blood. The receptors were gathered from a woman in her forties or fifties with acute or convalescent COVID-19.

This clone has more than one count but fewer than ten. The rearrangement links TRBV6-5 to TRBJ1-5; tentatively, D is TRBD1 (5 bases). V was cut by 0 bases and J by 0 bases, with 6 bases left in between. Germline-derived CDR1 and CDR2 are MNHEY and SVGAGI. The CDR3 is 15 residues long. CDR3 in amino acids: CASSYSQVSNQPQHF. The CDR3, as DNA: TGTGCCAGCAGTTACTCACAGGTTAGCAATCAGCCCCAGCATTTT.

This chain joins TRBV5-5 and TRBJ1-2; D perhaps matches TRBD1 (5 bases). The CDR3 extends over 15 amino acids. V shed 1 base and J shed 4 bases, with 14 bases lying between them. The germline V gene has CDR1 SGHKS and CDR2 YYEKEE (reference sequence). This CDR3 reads CASSLPGTNVYGYTF. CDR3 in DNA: TGTGCCAGCAGCTTGCCCGGGACTAACGTCTATGGCTACACCTTC.

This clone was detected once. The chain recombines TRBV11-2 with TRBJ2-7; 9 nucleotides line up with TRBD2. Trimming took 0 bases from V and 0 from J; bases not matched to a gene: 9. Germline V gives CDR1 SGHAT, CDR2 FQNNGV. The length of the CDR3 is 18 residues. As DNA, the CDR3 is TGTGCCAGCAGCTTAGATGTCACTAGCGGGTGGAGCTCCTACGAGCAGTACTTC. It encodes CASSLDVTSGWSSYEQYF.

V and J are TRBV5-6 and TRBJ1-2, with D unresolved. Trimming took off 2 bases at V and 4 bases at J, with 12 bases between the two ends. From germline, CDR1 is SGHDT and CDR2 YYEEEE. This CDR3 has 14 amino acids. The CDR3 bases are TGTGCCAGCAGCTTCGGTCAAGATAGCTATGGCTACACCTTC. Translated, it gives CASSFGQDSYGYTF.

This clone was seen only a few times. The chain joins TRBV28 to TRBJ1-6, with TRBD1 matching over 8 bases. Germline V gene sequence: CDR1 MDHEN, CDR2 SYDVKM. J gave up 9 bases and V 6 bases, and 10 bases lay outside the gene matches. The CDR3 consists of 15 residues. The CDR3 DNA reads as TGTGCCAGCAGGCCCTTGACAGGGGAAAGTTCACCCCTCCACTTT. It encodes CASRPLTGESSPLHF.

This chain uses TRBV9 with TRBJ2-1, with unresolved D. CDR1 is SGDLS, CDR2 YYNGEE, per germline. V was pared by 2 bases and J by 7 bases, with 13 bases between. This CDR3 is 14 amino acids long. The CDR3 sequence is CASSVELFQNEQFF. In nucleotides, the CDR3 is TGTGCCAGCAGCGTTGAGTTATTTCAAAATGAGCAGTTCTTC.

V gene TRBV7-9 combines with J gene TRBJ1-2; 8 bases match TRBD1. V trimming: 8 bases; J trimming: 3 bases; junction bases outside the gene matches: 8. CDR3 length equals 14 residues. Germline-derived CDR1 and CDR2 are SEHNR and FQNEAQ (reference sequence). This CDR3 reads CASFRQGHYYGYTF. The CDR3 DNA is TGTGCCAGCTTTCGACAGGGGCACTACTATGGCTACACCTTC.

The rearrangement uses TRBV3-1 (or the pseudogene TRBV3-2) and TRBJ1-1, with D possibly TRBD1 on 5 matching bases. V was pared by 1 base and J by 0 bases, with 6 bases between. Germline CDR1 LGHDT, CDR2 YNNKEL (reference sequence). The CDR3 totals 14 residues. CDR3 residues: CASSQGTLNTEAFF. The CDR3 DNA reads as TGTGCCAGCAGCCAAGGGACACTGAACACTGAAGCTTTCTTT.

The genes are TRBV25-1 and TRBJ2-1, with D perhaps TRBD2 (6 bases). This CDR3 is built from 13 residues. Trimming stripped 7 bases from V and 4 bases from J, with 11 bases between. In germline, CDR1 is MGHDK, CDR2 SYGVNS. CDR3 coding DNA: TGTGCCAGCAATACCGGGAGTTACAATGAGCAGTTCTTC. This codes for CASNTGSYNEQFF.

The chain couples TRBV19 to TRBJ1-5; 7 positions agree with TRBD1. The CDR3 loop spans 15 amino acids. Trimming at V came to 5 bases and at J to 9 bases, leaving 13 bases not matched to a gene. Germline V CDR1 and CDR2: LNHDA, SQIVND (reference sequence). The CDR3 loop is CASSSGTAPGGPQHF. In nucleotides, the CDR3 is TGTGCCAGTAGTTCCGGGACAGCTCCCGGGGGGCCCCAGCATTTT. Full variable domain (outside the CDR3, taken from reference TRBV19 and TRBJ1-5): DGGITQSPKYLFRKEGQNVTLSCEQNLNHDAMYWYRQDPGQGLRLIYYSQIVNDFQKGDIAEGYSVSREKKESFPLTVTSAQKNPTAFYLCASSSGTAPGGPQHFGDGTRLSIL.

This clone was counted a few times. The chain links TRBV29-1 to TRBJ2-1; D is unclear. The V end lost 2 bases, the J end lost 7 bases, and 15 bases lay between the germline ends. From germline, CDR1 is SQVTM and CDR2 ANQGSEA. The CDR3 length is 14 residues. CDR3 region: CSVESFGGWNEQFF. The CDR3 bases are TGCAGCGTTGAATCGTTCGGCGGCTGGAATGAGCAGTTCTTC.

This chain's CDR3 is CASTRRQGNTEAFF. Here the CDR3 DNA reads TGTGCCAGCACCCGCCGGCAGGGGAACACTGAAGCTTTCTTT. This rearrangement joins TRBV5-8 to TRBJ1-1, with D perhaps matching TRBD1 (5 bases). V was cut by 6 bases and J by 1 base, with 13 bases left in between. The length of the CDR3 is 14 residues. Germline V CDR1 and CDR2: SGHTS, YDEGEE.

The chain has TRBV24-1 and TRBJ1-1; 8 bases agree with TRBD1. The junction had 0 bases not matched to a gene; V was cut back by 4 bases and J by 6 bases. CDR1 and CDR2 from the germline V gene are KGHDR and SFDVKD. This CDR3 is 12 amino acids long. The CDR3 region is CATSDRGPEAFF. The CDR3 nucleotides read TGTGCCACCAGTGACAGGGGGCCTGAAGCTTTCTTT.

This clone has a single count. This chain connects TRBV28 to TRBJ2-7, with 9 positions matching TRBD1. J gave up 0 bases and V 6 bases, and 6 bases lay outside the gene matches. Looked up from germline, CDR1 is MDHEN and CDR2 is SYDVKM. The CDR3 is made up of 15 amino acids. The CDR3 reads CASRGTGTSSYEQYF. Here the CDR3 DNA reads TGTGCCAGCAGGGGGACAGGGACCAGCTCCTACGAGCAGTACTTC.

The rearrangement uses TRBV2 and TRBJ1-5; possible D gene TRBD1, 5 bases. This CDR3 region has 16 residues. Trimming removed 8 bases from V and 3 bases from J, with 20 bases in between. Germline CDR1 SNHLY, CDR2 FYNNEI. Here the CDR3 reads CASLSGRASLNQPQHF. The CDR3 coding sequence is TGTGCCAGCCTCTCCGGCAGGGCCTCCCTCAATCAGCCCCAGCATTTT.

Here the CDR3 DNA reads TGTGCCAGCTCACGCCGACTTACCCAGAGCACAGATACGCAGTATTTT. Its protein product is CASSRRLTQSTDTQYF. The chain recombines TRBV18 with TRBJ2-3, with D unclear. Germline V lookup: CDR1 KGHSH, CDR2 LQKENI. V was shortened by 4 bases and J by 0 bases, with 14 bases between the two germline ends. The length of the CDR3 is 16 residues. The variable domain in full, with the rest retrieved from reference TRBV18 and TRBJ2-3, is NAGVMQNPRHLVRRRGQEARLRCSPMKGHSHVYWYRQLPEEGLKFMVYLQKENIIDESGMPKERFSAEFPKEGPSILRIQQVVRGDSAAYFCASSRRLTQSTDTQYFGPGTRLTVL.

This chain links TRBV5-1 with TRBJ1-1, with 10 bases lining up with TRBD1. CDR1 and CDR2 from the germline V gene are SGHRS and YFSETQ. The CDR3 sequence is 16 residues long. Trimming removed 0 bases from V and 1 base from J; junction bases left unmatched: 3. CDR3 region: CASSLEGTGENTEAFF. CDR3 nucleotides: TGCGCCAGCAGCTTGGAGGGGACAGGGGAGAACACTGAAGCTTTCTTT.

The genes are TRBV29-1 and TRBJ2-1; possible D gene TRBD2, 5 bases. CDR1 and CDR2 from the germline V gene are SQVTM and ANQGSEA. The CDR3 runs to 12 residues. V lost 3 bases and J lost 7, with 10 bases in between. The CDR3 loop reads CSVDLRANEQFF. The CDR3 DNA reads TGCAGCGTTGATTTGCGGGCGAATGAGCAGTTCTTC.

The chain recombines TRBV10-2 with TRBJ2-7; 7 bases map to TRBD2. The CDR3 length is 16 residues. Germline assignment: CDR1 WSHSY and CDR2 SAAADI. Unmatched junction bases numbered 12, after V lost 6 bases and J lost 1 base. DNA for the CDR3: TGCGCCAGCAGATCCCAATATGGGGGGGGGTCCTACGAGCAGTACTTC. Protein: CASRSQYGGGSYEQYF.

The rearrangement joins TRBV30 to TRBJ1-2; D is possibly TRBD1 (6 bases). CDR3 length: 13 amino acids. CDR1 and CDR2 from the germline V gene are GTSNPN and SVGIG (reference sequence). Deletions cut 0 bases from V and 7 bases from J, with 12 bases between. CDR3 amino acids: CAWSVRQDVGYTF. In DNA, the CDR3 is TGTGCCTGGAGTGTACGACAGGATGTTGGCTACACCTTC.

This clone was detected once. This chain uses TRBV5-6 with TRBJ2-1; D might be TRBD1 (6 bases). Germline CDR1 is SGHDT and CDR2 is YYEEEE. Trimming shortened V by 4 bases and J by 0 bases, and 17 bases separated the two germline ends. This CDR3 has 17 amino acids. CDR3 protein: CASSLRPGASSYNEQFF. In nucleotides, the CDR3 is TGTGCCAGCAGCCTAAGACCAGGGGCCAGCTCCTACAATGAGCAGTTCTTC.

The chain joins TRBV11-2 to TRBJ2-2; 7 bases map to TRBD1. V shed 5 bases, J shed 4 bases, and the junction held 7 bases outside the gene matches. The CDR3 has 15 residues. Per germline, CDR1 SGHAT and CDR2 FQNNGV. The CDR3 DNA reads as TGTGCCAGCAGCCTAACGGGGACAGTCACCGGGGAGCTGTTTTTT. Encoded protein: CASSLTGTVTGELFF.

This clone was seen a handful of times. This chain's CDR3 is CASSLGQGRLNTEAFF. Here the CDR3 DNA reads TGTGCCAGCAGCCTTGGACAGGGGCGCCTGAACACTGAAGCTTTCTTT. The chain has TRBV13 and TRBJ1-1; 9 nucleotides match TRBD1. Germline V gives CDR1 PRHDT, CDR2 FYEKMQ (reference sequence). This CDR3 contains 16 residues. Unmatched junction bases numbered 7, after V lost 5 bases and J lost 0 bases.

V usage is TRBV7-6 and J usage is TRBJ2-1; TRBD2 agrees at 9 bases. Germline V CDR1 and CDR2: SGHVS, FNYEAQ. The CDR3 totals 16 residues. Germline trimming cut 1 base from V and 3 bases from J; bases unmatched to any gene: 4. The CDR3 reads CASSLGPAGGYNEQFF. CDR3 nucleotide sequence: TGTGCCAGCAGCTTAGGCCCAGCGGGAGGCTACAATGAGCAGTTCTTC.

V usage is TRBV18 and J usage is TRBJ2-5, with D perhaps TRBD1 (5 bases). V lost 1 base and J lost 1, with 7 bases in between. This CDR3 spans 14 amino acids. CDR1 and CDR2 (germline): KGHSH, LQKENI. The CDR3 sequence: CASSPQQGQETQYF. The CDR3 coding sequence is TGTGCCAGCTCACCACAGCAGGGCCAAGAGACCCAGTACTTC.

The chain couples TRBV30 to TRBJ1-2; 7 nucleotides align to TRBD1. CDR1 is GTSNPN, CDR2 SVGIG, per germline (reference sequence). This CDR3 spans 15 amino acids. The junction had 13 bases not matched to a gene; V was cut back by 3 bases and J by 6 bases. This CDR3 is CAWRPQLTGSNGYTF. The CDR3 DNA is TGTGCCTGGAGACCCCAACTGACAGGGTCGAATGGCTACACCTTC.

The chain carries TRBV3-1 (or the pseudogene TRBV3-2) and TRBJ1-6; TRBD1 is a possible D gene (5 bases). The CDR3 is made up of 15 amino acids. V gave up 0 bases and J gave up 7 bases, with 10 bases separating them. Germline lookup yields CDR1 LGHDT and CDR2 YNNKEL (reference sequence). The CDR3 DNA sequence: TGTGCCAGCAGCCAAGATTCAGGGCGCAATTCACCCCTCCACTTT. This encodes CASSQDSGRNSPLHF.

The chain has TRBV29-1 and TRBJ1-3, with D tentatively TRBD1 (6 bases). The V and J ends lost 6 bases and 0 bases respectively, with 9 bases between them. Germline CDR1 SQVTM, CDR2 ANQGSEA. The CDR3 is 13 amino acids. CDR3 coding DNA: TGCAGCGTACAACAGGGCTCTGGAAACACCATATATTTT. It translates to CSVQQGSGNTIYF.